Listed below are T cell receptor beta chains from one sample, sequenced in a study of blood T cell repertoires in COVID-19. TCRdb keeps only in-frame clones here, not all; method: immunoSEQ multiplex PCR. Of 90,000 to 110,000 clones listed, around three quarters were seen once; the top ten hold about 4.5%. The material sequenced was peripheral blood. These receptors originate from a human donor in a cohort sampled during active or convalescent COVID-19. The CDR3 runs from the conserved cysteine through the conserved F or W. The D gene is left open where the match is weak. For some rows the clone size is stated as once, few or many, or as a class when expanded; others skip it.

.	TRBV27	TRBD1	TRBJ2-4	CASSSGQVLAKNIQYF	TGTGCCAGCAGTTCGGGACAGGTACTAGCCAAAAACATTCAGTACTTC
.	TRBV5-8	.	TRBJ1-2	CASSLVGADGYTF	TGTGCCAGCAGCTTGGTGGGGGCGGACGGCTACACCTTC
.	TRBV7-9	TRBD1	TRBJ1-1	CASSLTGGVNTEAFF	TGTGCCAGCAGCTTGACAGGGGGCGTGAACACTGAAGCTTTCTTT
few	TRBV28	TRBD2	TRBJ2-3	CASSTRTSGRATDTQYF	TGTGCCAGCAGTACCAGGACTAGCGGGAGGGCCACAGATACGCAGTATTTT
.	TRBV4-1	.	TRBJ2-1	CASSQVSAVYNEQFF	TGCGCCAGCAGCCAAGTTAGCGCCGTCTACAATGAGCAGTTCTTC
.	TRBV11-2	.	TRBJ2-7	CASSLDRGLRYYEQYF	TGTGCCAGCAGCTTAGATCGTGGGCTCCGCTACTACGAGCAGTACTTC
.	TRBV9	TRBD1	TRBJ1-2	CASTRQGRNYGYTF	TGTGCCAGCACCCGACAGGGTCGTAACTATGGCTACACCTTC
.	TRBV5-6	TRBD1	TRBJ2-7	CASSSGTGAVYYEQYF	TGTGCCAGCAGTTCCGGGACAGGGGCTGTCTACTACGAGCAGTACTTC
.	TRBV6-1	TRBD2	TRBJ2-3	CASSESGLAGGTDTQYF	TGTGCCAGCAGTGAATCGGGACTAGCGGGGGGGACAGATACGCAGTATTTT
.	TRBV6-5	.	TRBJ1-6	CASSYSGVYNSPLHF	TGTGCCAGCAGTTACTCGGGAGTTTATAATTCACCCCTCCACTTT
.	TRBV6-5	TRBD2	TRBJ2-3	CASSYRASGSMDTQYF	TGTGCCAGCAGTTACAGGGCTAGCGGGAGTATGGATACGCAGTATTTT
.	TRBV12-5	TRBD2	TRBJ2-7	CASGFHGTSGGGTYEQYF	TGTGCTAGTGGTTTCCACGGGACTAGCGGGGGGGGAACCTACGAGCAGTACTTC
once	TRBV19	TRBD2	TRBJ2-7	CASSTREDSSYEQYF	TGTGCCAGTTCCACCCGGGAGGACTCCTCCTACGAGCAGTACTTC
.	TRBV6-9	TRBD2	TRBJ2-7	CASSYSAGVTYEQYF	TGTGCCAGCAGTTATTCCGCGGGGGTAACCTACGAGCAGTACTTC
once	TRBV21-1	.	TRBJ2-6	CASSKEISGANVLTF	TGTGCCAGCAGCAAGGAGATCTCTGGGGCCAACGTCCTGACTTTC
once	TRBV4-3	TRBD1	TRBJ1-2	CASSQGGAAEQGWPSYGYTF	TGCGCCAGCAGCCAAGGGGGGGCGGCCGAACAGGGGTGGCCAAGCTATGGCTACACCTTC
.	TRBV19	.	TRBJ2-7	CASSISRDTYEQYF	TGTGCCAGTAGTATTTCTAGGGACACCTACGAGCAGTACTTC
.	TRBV4-1	.	TRBJ1-1	CASSPGEGWTEAFF	TGCGCCAGCAGCCCCGGTGAGGGATGGACTGAAGCTTTCTTT
.	TRBV27	TRBD2	TRBJ2-7	CASRQWTSQGQHEQYF	TGTGCCAGCAGACAGTGGACTAGTCAGGGCCAACACGAGCAGTACTTC
.	TRBV7-8	.	TRBJ1-6	CASSLEGGMYNSPLHF	TGTGCCAGCAGCTTAGAGGGGGGGATGTATAATTCACCCCTCCACTTT
.	TRBV7-7	TRBD2	TRBJ2-1	CASSSGLAGGVNEQFF	TGTGCTAGCAGCTCCGGACTAGCGGGAGGGGTCAATGAGCAGTTCTTC
.	TRBV30	.	TRBJ2-3	CACNTGFSWIQQYF	TGTGCCTGCAACACAGGGTTCTCGTGGATACAGCAGTATTTT